The next 25 T cell receptor beta chains were all read from a single sample in a study of CD8 T cells in ankylosing spondylitis. Whole-study results and caveats: What seemed typical of ankylosing spondylitis blood was a TCR beta motif built from roughly eight highly homologous variants.

TCRdb reprocessed the 5' RACE reads with MiXCR, giving one entry per CDR3 protein. Of roughly 370,000 distinct CDR3 sequences in the sample, 20% to 25% were seen once. What these receptors recognize is not known. Material: blood, either unsorted or a sorted T cell fraction (not recorded which). The receptors come from a male donor with ankylosing spondylitis.

This clonotype was detected only a few times. J is TRBJ1-2 and V is TRBV3-1; no firm D call. V shed 3 bases and J shed 8 bases, with 13 bases lying between them. Germline V gene data show CDR1 as LGHDT and CDR2 as YNNKEL (reference sequence). The CDR3 contains 13 residues. The CDR3 DNA follows: TGTGCCAGCAGCCATATCACCGGCGGGGGCTACACCTTC. It encodes CASSHITGGGYTF.

This sequence joins TRBV7-9 and TRBJ2-5, with 7 positions matching TRBD2. From germline, CDR1 is SEHNR and CDR2 FQNEAQ (reference sequence). V gave up 7 bases and J gave up 4 bases; unmatched junction bases: 3. There are 12 residues in the CDR3. The CDR3 loop is CASTGGGETQYF. The CDR3 DNA follows: TGTGCCAGCACAGGCGGGGGAGAGACCCAGTACTTC.

The chain joins TRBV29-1 to TRBJ1-5; D might be TRBD1 (5 bases). Trimming left V 0 bases short and J 11 bases short, with 14 bases between. This CDR3 spans 13 amino acids. Looked up from germline, CDR1 is SQVTM and CDR2 is ANQGSEA. The CDR3, as DNA: TGCAGCGTTGAAGACAGGGAGGGTGGGGCCCAGCATTTT. This sequence encodes CSVEDREGGAQHF.

This clonotype was recorded a few times. The CDR3 sequence is CASSPGTGVGNQPQHF. The DNA for the CDR3 is TGTGCCAGCAGCCCCGGGACAGGGGTAGGCAATCAGCCCCAGCATTTT. The chain joins TRBV5-6 to TRBJ1-5; 10 positions agree with TRBD1. With 4 bases clipped from V and 2 bases from J, the junction kept 6 bases outside the gene matches. The CDR3 is made up of 16 amino acids. CDR1 is SGHDT, CDR2 YYEEEE, per germline. Looking up the rest from reference TRBV5-6 and TRBJ1-5 gives the full variable domain: DAGVTQSPTHLIKTRGQQVTLRCSPKSGHDTVSWYQQALGQGPQFIFQYYEEEERQRGNFPDRFSGHQFPNYSSELNVNALLLGDSALYLCASSPGTGVGNQPQHFGDGTRLSIL.

This chain uses TRBV27 with TRBJ2-3; 13 bases fit TRBD2. The CDR3 runs to 16 residues. J lost 6 bases, V lost 5 bases, and 8 bases had no gene match. Germline V gene data show CDR1 as MNHEY and CDR2 as SMNVEV (reference sequence). CDR3 amino acids: CASSQRLAGGGDTQYF. The CDR3 region has the DNA TGTGCCAGCAGTCAGAGACTAGCGGGAGGCGGGGATACGCAGTATTTT.

There are a few counts of this clonotype. The chain joins TRBV27 to TRBJ2-5; D is ambiguous. Germline lookup yields CDR1 MNHEY and CDR2 SMNVEV (reference sequence). This CDR3 has 15 amino acids. The ends were cut back, 7 bases at V and 2 bases at J, with 17 bases in the middle. CDR3 coding DNA: TGTGCCAGCACCGTATTCGCAGGCCTGCAAGAGACCCAGTACTTC. Its translation is CASTVFAGLQETQYF.

This clonotype has just a few counts. The chain carries TRBV20-1 and TRBJ1-6; D unclear. Germline assignment: CDR1 DFQATT and CDR2 SNEGSKA (reference sequence). With 1 base removed from V and 6 bases from J, the gap between germline ends came to 10 bases. CDR3 length: 14 amino acids. The CDR3 DNA is TGCAGTGCTAGAGTGGTAGGGCTTAATTCACCCCTCCACTTT. It encodes CSARVVGLNSPLHF.

This clonotype appeared once. The genes are TRBV29-1 and TRBJ1-3; D gene ambiguous. This CDR3 is 12 amino acids long. V lost 7 bases and J 1 base, leaving 8 bases between the germline ends. Germline CDR1 SQVTM, CDR2 ANQGSEA. The CDR3: CSARGSGNTIYF. Written as DNA, the CDR3 is TGCAGCGCACGTGGGTCTGGAAACACCATATATTTT.

V and J are TRBV7-9 and TRBJ1-2; D is perhaps TRBD1 (6 bases). The germline CDR1 and CDR2 sequences are SEHNR and FQNEAQ (reference sequence). The V and J ends lost 6 bases and 4 bases respectively, with 18 bases between them. There are 15 residues in the CDR3. CDR3 protein: CASRDAGTPRYGYTF. The CDR3 DNA reads TGTGCCAGCAGAGACGCCGGGACACCACGCTATGGCTACACCTTC.

This clonotype occurred a few times. V and J are TRBV2 and TRBJ2-1; 7 nucleotides line up with TRBD2. Germline V lookup: CDR1 SNHLY, CDR2 FYNNEI. V shed 7 bases and J 4 bases; nucleotides not matched to a gene: 10. The CDR3 contains 15 residues. The CDR3 coding sequence is TGTGCCAGCACAGCTAAGAGCGGGGCATACAATGAGCAGTTCTTC. Amino acids: CASTAKSGAYNEQFF.

This rearrangement joins TRBV13 to TRBJ2-4; tentatively, D is TRBD2 (5 bases). Germline V lookup: CDR1 PRHDT, CDR2 FYEKMQ (reference sequence). The ends were cut back, 3 bases at V and 2 bases at J, with 8 bases in the middle. This CDR3 comprises 14 residues. CDR3 coding DNA: TGTGCCAGCAGCTTCAGGAGGTCCAAAAACATTCAGTACTTC. This translates into CASSFRRSKNIQYF.

In this sample, this clonotype turned up once. The rearrangement uses TRBV13 and TRBJ2-3; a possible D gene is TRBD2 (5 bases). Germline V gene lookup returns CDR1 PRHDT and CDR2 FYEKMQ (reference sequence). This CDR3 region has 13 residues. Deletions cut 4 bases from V and 8 bases from J, with 13 bases between. Here the CDR3 DNA reads TGTGCCAGCAGCTCTTCGGGATGGGGTACGCAGTATTTT. Its protein product is CASSSSGWGTQYF.

A few counts support this clonotype. V is TRBV10-3 and J is TRBJ1-6, with unresolved D. The V end lost 0 bases, the J end lost 7 bases, and 10 bases lay between the germline ends. The germline CDR1 and CDR2 sequences are ENHRY and SYGVKD. The CDR3 loop spans 15 amino acids. CDR3 bases: TGTGCCATCAGTGAGTCCTCAGGCCGAAATTCACCCCTCCACTTT. Translating gives CAISESSGRNSPLHF.

This clonotype was detected a few times. The chain couples TRBV7-8 to TRBJ2-1, with 8 bases matching TRBD2. The CDR3 consists of 15 residues. Germline CDR1 SGHVS, CDR2 FQNEAQ. The trim removed 3 bases at V and 5 bases at J, leaving 6 bases unmatched. The CDR3 sequence is CASSFGLAADNEQFF. The DNA for the CDR3 is TGTGCCAGCAGCTTCGGACTAGCAGCCGACAATGAGCAGTTCTTC. Full variable domain (remainder filled in from reference TRBV7-8 and TRBJ2-1): GAGVSQSPRYKVAKRGQDVALRCDPISGHVSLFWYQQALGQGPEFLTYFQNEAQLDKSGLPSDRFFAERPEGSVSTLKIQRTQQEDSAVYLCASSFGLAADNEQFFGPGTRLTVL.

The CDR3 loop is CASSLAQGATGELFF. The CDR3 nucleotides read TGTGCCAGCAGCTTAGCGCAGGGCGCCACCGGGGAGCTGTTTTTT. The chain is built from TRBV7-9 and TRBJ2-2, with a tentative D call TRBD1 (5 bases). This CDR3 has 15 residues. V shed 0 bases and J shed 4 bases, with 9 bases lying between them. CDR1 SEHNR and CDR2 FQNEAQ come from the germline V gene (reference sequence).

This clonotype was detected only a few times. This chain links TRBV9 with TRBJ2-1; 7 bases are a match to TRBD2. This CDR3 is built from 15 residues. The germline V gene encodes CDR1 SGDLS and CDR2 YYNGEE. V was pared by 6 bases and J by 4 bases, with 10 bases of the junction left unmatched. The chain's CDR3 is CASKGAGATYNEQFF. CDR3 DNA: TGTGCCAGCAAAGGGGCGGGAGCGACTTACAATGAGCAGTTCTTC. The full variable domain, its missing parts supplied by reference TRBV9 and TRBJ2-1, is DSGVTQTPKHLITATGQRVTLRCSPRSGDLSVYWYQQSLDQGLQFLIQYYNGEERAKGNILERFSAQQFPDLHSELNLSSLELGDSALYFCASKGAGATYNEQFFGPGTRLTVL.

The chain couples TRBV20-1 to TRBJ1-5, with a weak D call TRBD1 (6 bases). Germline CDR1 DFQATT, CDR2 SNEGSKA (reference sequence). The CDR3 covers 14 residues. V dropped 3 bases and J dropped 5 bases, with 14 bases sitting between them. This CDR3 is CSARGRTADQPQHF. The CDR3 nucleotides are TGCAGTGCTAGGGGCCGGACAGCGGATCAGCCCCAGCATTTT.

This clonotype turned up a few times. The chain combines TRBV7-2 with TRBJ2-1; 9 bases are a match to TRBD1. Germline loops: CDR1 SGHTA, CDR2 FQGNSA. The junction had 11 bases not matched to a gene; V was cut back by 2 bases and J by 6 bases. The CDR3 is made up of 17 amino acids. The CDR3 protein is CASSLKPQGARGNEQFF. DNA of the CDR3: TGTGCCAGCAGCTTAAAGCCACAGGGGGCTAGAGGCAATGAGCAGTTCTTC.

The chain couples TRBV5-1 to TRBJ2-5; 9 positions agree with TRBD2. There are 15 residues in the CDR3. Germline CDR1 SGHRS, CDR2 YFSETQ. The trim removed 1 base at V and 4 bases at J, leaving 5 bases unmatched. Here the CDR3 DNA reads TGCGCCAGCAGCTTGTTTAGCGGGAGAGTAGAGACCCAGTACTTC. Its protein product is CASSLFSGRVETQYF.

V usage is TRBV6-1 and J usage is TRBJ1-5; no definite D call. V shed 1 base and J shed 5 bases, with 12 bases lying between them. The CDR3 extends over 15 amino acids. Germline V gene sequence: CDR1 MNHNS, CDR2 SASEGT. Here the CDR3 reads CASSEGGEVYQPQHF. Here the CDR3 DNA reads TGTGCCAGCAGTGAAGGGGGTGAGGTTTATCAGCCCCAGCATTTT.

V and J are TRBV18 and TRBJ1-1; perhaps TRBD1 as D (6 bases). Trimming pared 3 bases from V and 1 base from J, leaving 12 bases between. The germline V gene encodes CDR1 KGHSH and CDR2 LQKENI. The CDR3 covers 15 residues. For the CDR3, the DNA is TGTGCCAGCTCACCGCAACAGGGAAGGAACACTGAAGCTTTCTTT. This translates into CASSPQQGRNTEAFF.

The CDR3 nucleotides read TGTGCCAGCAGCTTATGGGGACGAGCGGGGTACAATGAGCAGTTCTTC. Protein sequence: CASSLWGRAGYNEQFF. The gene calls are TRBV7-6 and TRBJ2-1, with TRBD2 identical over 7 bases. CDR3 length: 16 amino acids. The trim removed 2 bases at V and 4 bases at J, leaving 8 bases unmatched. Germline assignment: CDR1 SGHVS and CDR2 FNYEAQ.

This clonotype was seen at least ten times. The V call is TRBV12-3 or TRBV12-4, the J call TRBJ1-4; D unresolved. V was cut by 8 bases and J by 7 bases, with 11 bases left in between. The CDR3 has 12 amino acids. The CDR3 is CASGGVGEKLFF. The DNA of the CDR3 is TGTGCCAGCGGCGGCGTTGGTGAAAAACTGTTTTTT.

In this sample, this clonotype turned up a few times. The V call is TRBV6-1, the J call TRBJ1-2; TRBD1 might be the D (5 bases). The CDR3 is made up of 14 amino acids. V lost 8 bases, J lost 0 bases, and 13 bases lay in between. CDR1 and CDR2 from the germline V gene are MNHNS and SASEGT. CDR3 nucleotide sequence: TGTGCCAGCTGCAGGACACTATCTAACTATGGCTACACCTTC. This sequence encodes CASCRTLSNYGYTF.

This clonotype was counted between two and nine times. This chain uses TRBV18 with TRBJ1-4; 8 bases line up with TRBD1. The CDR3 loop spans 16 amino acids. V shed 3 bases, J shed 6 bases, and the junction held 9 bases outside the gene matches. The germline V gene encodes CDR1 KGHSH and CDR2 LQKENI. As DNA, the CDR3 is TGTGCCAGCTCACCCACCGCAGGGGGCGGGTATGAAAAACTGTTTTTT. It codes for CASSPTAGGGYEKLFF.